This TCR beta chain was identified during a study of shared clonotypes between healthy human individuals. Sorted-subset replicate PCRs used roughly 220 ng DNA, approximately 33,000 T cell genomes. Here immunoSEQ multiplex PCR was the method, and the copy in TCRdb shows in-frame clones only, minus some. The table lists hundreds of thousands of clones, less than 85% of them singletons. Trimming removed 6 bases from V and 4 bases from J, with 22 bases in between. Germline V gives CDR1 MDHEN, CDR2 SYDVKM. The CDR3 is 16 amino acids. This chain uses TRBV28 with TRBJ2-7, with D perhaps TRBD2 (6 bases). This sequence was found in a woman aged 30 to 39 in good health. The sequenced sample was memory CD4+ T cells sorted from blood. Subset given: CD45RA-negative fraction. The DNA of the CDR3 is TGTGCCAGCAGCAAATCCTCAAGCGGGCGTTTATACGAGCAGTACTTC. It codes for CASSKSSSGRLYEQYF.